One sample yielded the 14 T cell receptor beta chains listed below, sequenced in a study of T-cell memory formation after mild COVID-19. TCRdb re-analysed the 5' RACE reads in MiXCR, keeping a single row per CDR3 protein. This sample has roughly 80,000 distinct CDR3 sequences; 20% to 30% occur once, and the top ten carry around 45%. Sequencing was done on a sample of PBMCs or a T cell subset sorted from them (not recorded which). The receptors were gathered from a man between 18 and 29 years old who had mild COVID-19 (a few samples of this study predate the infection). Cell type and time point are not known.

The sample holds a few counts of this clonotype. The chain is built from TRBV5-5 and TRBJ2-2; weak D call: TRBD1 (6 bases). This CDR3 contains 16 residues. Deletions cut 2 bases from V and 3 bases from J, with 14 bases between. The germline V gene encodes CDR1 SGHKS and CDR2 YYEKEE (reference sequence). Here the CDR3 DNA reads TGTGCCAGCAGCTTCAGATCGGCAGGGGACACCGGGGAGCTGTTTTTT. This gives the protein CASSFRSAGDTGELFF.

The DNA of the CDR3 is TGTGCCAGCAGCTGGGTACCGGCACAGGGGGGAACTGAAGCTTTCTTT. Its protein is CASSWVPAQGGTEAFF. V is TRBV7-2 and J is TRBJ1-1; 8 bases agree with TRBD1. J gave up 5 bases and V 4 bases, and 12 bases lay outside the gene matches. Germline V gene data show CDR1 as SGHTA and CDR2 as FQGNSA. This CDR3 spans 16 amino acids.

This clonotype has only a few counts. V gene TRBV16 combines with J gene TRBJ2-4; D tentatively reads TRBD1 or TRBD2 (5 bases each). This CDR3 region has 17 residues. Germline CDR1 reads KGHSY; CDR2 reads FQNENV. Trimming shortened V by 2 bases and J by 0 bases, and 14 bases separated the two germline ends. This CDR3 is CASSQTPPGLAKNIQYF. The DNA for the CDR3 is TGTGCCAGCAGCCAAACCCCCCCGGGGCTAGCCAAAAACATTCAGTACTTC.

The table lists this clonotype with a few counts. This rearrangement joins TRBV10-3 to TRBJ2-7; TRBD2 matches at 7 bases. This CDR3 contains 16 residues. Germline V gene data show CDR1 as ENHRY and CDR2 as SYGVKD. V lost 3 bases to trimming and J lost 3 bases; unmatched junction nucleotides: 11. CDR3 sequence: CAISDSRLARDYEQYF. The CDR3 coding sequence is TGTGCCATCAGTGACTCACGACTAGCCCGGGACTACGAGCAGTACTTC.

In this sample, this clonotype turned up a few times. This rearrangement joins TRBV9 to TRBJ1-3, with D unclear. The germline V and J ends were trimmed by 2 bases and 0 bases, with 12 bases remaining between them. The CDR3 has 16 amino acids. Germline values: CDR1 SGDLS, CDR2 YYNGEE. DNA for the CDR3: TGTGCCAGCAGCGTTTGGGCGTCGAGCTCTGGAAACACCATATATTTT. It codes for CASSVWASSSGNTIYF.

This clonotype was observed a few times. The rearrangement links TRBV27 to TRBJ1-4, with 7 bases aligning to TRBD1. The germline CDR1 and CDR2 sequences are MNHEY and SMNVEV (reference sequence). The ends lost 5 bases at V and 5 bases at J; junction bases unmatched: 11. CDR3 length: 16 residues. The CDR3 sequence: CASSPTQGGQNEKLFF. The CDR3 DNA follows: TGTGCCAGCAGTCCAACTCAAGGGGGACAGAATGAAAAACTGTTTTTT.

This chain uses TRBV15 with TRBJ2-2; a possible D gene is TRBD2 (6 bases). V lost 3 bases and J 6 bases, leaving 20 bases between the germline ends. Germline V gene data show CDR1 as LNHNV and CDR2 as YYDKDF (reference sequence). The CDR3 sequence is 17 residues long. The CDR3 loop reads CATSSDPWTMRAGELFF. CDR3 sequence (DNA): TGTGCCACCAGCAGTGATCCCTGGACTATGAGAGCCGGGGAGCTGTTTTTT.

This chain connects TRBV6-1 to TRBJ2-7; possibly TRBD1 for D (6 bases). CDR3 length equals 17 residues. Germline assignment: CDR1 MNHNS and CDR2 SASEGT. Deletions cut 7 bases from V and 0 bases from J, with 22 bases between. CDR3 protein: CASTDSDMGESSYEQYV. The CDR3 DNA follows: TGTGCCAGCACGGACAGTGATATGGGCGAGAGCTCCTACGAGCAGTACGTC.

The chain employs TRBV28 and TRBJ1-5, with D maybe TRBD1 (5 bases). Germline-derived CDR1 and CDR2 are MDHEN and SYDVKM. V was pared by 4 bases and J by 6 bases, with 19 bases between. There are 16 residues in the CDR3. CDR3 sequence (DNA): TGTGCCAGCAGTTCCCCCAGGGTCGATTATGGTCAGCCCCAGCATTTT. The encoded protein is CASSSPRVDYGQPQHF.

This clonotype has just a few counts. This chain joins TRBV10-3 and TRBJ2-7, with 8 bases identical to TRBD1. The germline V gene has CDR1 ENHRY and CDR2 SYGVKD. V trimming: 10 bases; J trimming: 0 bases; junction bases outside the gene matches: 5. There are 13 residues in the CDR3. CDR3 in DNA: TGTGCCAGCGGACAGGGCCACTCCTACGAGCAGTACTTC. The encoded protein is CASGQGHSYEQYF.

The CDR3 bases are TGTGCCAGCAGCCCCCGCGGGACTAGTAGGAATACGCAGTATTTT. Residues: CASSPRGTSRNTQYF. The chain is built from TRBV9 and TRBJ2-3, with TRBD2 identical over 8 bases. Unmatched junction bases numbered 11, after V lost 4 bases and J lost 7 bases. CDR1 and CDR2 from the germline V gene are SGDLS and YYNGEE. CDR3 size: 15 residues. The whole variable domain, remainder taken from reference TRBV9 and TRBJ2-3, is DSGVTQTPKHLITATGQRVTLRCSPRSGDLSVYWYQQSLDQGLQFLIQYYNGEERAKGNILERFSAQQFPDLHSELNLSSLELGDSALYFCASSPRGTSRNTQYFGPGTRLTVL.

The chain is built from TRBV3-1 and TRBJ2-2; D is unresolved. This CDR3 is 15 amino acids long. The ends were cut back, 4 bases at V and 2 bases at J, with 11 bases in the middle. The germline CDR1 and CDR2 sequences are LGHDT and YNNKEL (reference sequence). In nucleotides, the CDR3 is TGTGCCAGCAGCCTCGGCAGCAGAAACACCGGGGAGCTGTTTTTT. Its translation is CASSLGSRNTGELFF.

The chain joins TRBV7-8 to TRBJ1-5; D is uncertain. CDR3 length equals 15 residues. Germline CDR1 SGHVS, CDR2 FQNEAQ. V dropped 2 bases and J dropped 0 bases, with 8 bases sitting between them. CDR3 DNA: TGTGCCAGCAGCTTATCTCTTATTAGCAATCAGCCCCAGCATTTT. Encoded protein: CASSLSLISNQPQHF.

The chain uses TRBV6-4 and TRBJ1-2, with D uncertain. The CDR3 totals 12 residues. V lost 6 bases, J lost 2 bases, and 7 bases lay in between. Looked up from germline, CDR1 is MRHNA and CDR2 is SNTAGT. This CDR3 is CASRGPNYGYTF. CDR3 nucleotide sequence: TGTGCCAGCAGGGGTCCCAACTATGGCTACACCTTC.